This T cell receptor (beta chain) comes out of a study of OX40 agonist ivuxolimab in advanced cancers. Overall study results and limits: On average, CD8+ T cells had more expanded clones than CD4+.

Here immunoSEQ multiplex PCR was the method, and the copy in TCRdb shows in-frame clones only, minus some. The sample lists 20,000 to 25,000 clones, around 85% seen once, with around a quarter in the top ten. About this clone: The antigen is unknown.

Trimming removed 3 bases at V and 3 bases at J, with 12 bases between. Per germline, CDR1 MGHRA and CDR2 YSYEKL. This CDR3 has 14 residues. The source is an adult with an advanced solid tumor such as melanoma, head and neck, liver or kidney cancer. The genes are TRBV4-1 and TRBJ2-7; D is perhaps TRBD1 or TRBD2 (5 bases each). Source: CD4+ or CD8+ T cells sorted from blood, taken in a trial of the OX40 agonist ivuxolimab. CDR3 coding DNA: TGCGCCAGCAGCCAGAAGACAGCGGACTACGAGCAGTACTTC. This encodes CASSQKTADYEQYF.